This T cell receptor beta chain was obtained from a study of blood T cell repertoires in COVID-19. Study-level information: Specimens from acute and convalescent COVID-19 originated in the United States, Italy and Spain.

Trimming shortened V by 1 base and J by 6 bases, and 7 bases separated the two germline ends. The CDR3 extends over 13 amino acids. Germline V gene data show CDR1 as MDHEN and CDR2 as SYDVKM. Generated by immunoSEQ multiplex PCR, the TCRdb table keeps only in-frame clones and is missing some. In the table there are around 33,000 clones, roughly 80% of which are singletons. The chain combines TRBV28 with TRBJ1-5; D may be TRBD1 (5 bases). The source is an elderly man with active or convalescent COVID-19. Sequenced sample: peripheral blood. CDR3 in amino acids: CASSLSGGQPQHF. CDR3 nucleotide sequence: TGTGCCAGCAGTTTATCGGGGGGTCAGCCCCAGCATTTT.